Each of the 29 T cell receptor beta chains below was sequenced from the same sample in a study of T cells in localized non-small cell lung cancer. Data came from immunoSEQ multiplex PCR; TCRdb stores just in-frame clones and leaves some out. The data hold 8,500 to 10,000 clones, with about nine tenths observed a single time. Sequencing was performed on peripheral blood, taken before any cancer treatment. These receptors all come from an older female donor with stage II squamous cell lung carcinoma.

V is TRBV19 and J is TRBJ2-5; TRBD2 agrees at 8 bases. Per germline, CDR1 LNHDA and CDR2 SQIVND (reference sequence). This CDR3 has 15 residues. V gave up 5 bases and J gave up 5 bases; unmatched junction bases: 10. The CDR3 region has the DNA TGTGCCAGTAGTTCTTCGGGGGGGATAGGGGAGACCCAGTACTTC. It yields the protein CASSSSGGIGETQYF.

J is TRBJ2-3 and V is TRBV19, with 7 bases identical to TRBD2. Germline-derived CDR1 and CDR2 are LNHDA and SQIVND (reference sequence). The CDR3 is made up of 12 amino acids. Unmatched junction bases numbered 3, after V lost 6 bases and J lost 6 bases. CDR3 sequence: CASRMGGDTQYF. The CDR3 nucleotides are TGTGCCAGTAGGATGGGGGGGGATACGCAGTATTTT. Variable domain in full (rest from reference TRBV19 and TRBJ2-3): DGGITQSPKYLFRKEGQNVTLSCEQNLNHDAMYWYRQDPGQGLRLIYYSQIVNDFQKGDIAEGYSVSREKKESFPLTVTSAQKNPTAFYLCASRMGGDTQYFGPGTRLTVL.

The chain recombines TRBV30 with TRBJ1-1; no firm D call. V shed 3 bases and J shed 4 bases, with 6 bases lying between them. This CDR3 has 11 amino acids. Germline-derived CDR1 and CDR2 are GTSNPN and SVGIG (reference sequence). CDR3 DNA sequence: TGTGCCTGGAGGGCATTCACTGAAGCTTTCTTT. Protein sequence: CAWRAFTEAFF.

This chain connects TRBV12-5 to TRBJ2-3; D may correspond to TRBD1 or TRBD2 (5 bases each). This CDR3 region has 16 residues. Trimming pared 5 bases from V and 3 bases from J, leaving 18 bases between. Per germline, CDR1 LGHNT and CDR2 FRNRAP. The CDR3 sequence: CASGTDSFRGTDTQYF. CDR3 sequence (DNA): TGTGCTAGTGGTACGGACTCTTTTAGGGGAACAGATACGCAGTATTTT.

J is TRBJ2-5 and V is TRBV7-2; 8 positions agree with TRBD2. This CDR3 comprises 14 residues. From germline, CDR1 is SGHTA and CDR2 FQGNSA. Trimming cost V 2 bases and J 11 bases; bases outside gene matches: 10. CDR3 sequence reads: CASSLPREAPEQYF. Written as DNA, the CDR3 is TGTGCCAGCAGCTTACCGCGGGAGGCCCCAGAGCAGTACTTC.

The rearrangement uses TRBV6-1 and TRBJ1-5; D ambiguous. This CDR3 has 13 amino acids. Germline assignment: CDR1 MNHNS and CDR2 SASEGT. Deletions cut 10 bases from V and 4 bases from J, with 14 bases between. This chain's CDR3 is CATRPGPNQPQHF. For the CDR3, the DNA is TGTGCCACCCGACCGGGTCCTAATCAGCCCCAGCATTTT.

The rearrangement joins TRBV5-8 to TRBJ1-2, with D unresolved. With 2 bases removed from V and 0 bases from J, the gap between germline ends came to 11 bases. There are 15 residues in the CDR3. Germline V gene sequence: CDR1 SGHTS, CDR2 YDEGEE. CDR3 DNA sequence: TGTGCCAGCAGCTTCTTGCACGAAGCTAACTATGGCTACACCTTC. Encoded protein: CASSFLHEANYGYTF.

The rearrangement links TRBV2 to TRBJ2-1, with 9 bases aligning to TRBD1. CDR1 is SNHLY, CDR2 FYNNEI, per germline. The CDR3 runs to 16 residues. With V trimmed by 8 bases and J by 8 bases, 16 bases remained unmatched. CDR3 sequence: CASGREQGALVDEQFF. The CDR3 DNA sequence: TGTGCCAGCGGACGAGAACAGGGGGCCCTCGTTGATGAGCAGTTCTTC. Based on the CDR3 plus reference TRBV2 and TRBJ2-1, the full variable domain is EPEVTQTPSHQVTQMGQEVILRCVPISNHLYFYWYRQILGQKVEFLVSFYNNEISEKSEIFDDQFSVERPDGSNFTLKIRSTKLEDSAMYFCASGREQGALVDEQFFGPGTRLTVL.

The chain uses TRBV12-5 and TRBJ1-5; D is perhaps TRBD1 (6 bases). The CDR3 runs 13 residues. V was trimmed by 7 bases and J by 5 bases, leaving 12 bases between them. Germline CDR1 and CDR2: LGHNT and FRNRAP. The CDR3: CASAWDTDQPQHF. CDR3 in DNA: TGTGCTAGTGCCTGGGACACCGATCAGCCCCAGCATTTT. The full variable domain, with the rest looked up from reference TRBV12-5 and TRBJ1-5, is DARVTQTPRHKVTEMGQEVTMRCQPILGHNTVFWYRQTMMQGLELLAYFRNRAPLDDSGMPKDRFSAEMPDATLATLKIQPSEPRDSAVYFCASAWDTDQPQHFGDGTRLSIL.

The DNA for the CDR3 is TGTGCCAGCGGACTAGCGGGAAATACGGCGGGGTCCTACGAGCAGTACTTC. It yields the protein CASGLAGNTAGSYEQYF. The rearrangement links TRBV27 to TRBJ2-7; 12 positions match TRBD2. J was trimmed by 1 base and V by 8 bases; bases with no gene match: 12. The CDR3 totals 17 residues. From germline, CDR1 is MNHEY and CDR2 SMNVEV (reference sequence).

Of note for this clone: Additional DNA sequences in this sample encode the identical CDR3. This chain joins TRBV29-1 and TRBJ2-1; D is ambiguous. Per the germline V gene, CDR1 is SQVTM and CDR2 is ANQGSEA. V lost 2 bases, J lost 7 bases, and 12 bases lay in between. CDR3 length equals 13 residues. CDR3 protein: CSVESRVGNEQFF. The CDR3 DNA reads TGCAGCGTTGAATCTCGGGTCGGGAATGAGCAGTTCTTC.

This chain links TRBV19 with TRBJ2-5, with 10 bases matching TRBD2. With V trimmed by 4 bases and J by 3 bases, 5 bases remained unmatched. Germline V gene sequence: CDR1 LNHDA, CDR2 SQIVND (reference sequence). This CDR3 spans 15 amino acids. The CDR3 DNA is TGTGCCAGTAGTACCCTAGCGGGGGAGGAAGAGACCCAGTACTTC. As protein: CASSTLAGEEETQYF.

CDR3 in amino acids: CASRAGRNNQPQHF. Here the CDR3 DNA reads TGTGCCAGCAGGGCGGGACGGAACAATCAGCCCCAGCATTTT. The gene calls are TRBV2 and TRBJ1-5; weak D call: TRBD1 (5 bases). CDR3 size: 14 residues. V lost 6 bases and J lost 3, with 12 bases in between. The germline V gene encodes CDR1 SNHLY and CDR2 FYNNEI. Using reference TRBV2 and TRBJ1-5 for the parts outside the CDR3, the full variable domain is EPEVTQTPSHQVTQMGQEVILRCVPISNHLYFYWYRQILGQKVEFLVSFYNNEISEKSEIFDDQFSVERPDGSNFTLKIRSTKLEDSAMYFCASRAGRNNQPQHFGDGTRLSIL.

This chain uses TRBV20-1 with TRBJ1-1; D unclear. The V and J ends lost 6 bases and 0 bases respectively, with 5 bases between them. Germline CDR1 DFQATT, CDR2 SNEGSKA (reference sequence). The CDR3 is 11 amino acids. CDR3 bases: TGCAGTGCCCGAGTGAACACTGAAGCTTTCTTT. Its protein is CSARVNTEAFF.

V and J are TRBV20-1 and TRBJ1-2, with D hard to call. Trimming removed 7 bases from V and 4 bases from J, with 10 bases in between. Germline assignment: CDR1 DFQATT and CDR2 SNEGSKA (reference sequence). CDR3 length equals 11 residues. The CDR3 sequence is CSGLGSYGYTF. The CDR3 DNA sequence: TGCAGTGGGTTGGGCTCCTATGGCTACACCTTC.

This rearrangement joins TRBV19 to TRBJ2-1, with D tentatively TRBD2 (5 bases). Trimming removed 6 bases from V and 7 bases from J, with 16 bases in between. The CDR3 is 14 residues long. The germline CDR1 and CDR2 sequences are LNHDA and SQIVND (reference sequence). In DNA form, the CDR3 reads TGTGCCAGTAGCCCATACTCGGTAGCGAATGAGCAGTTCTTC. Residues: CASSPYSVANEQFF. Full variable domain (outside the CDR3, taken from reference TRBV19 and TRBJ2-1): DGGITQSPKYLFRKEGQNVTLSCEQNLNHDAMYWYRQDPGQGLRLIYYSQIVNDFQKGDIAEGYSVSREKKESFPLTVTSAQKNPTAFYLCASSPYSVANEQFFGPGTRLTVL.

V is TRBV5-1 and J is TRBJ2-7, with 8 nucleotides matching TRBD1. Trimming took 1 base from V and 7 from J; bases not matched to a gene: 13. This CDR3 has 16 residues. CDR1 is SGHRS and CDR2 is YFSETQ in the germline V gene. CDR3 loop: CASSLFGTGNAGEQYF. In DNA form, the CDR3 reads TGCGCCAGCAGCTTGTTTGGGACAGGTAATGCCGGGGAGCAGTACTTC.

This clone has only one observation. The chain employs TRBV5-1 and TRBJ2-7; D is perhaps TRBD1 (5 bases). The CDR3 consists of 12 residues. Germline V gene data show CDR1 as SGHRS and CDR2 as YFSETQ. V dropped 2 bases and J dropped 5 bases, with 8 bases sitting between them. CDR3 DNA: TGCGCCAGCAGCTTCTCAGGGAACGAGCAGTACTTC. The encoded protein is CASSFSGNEQYF.

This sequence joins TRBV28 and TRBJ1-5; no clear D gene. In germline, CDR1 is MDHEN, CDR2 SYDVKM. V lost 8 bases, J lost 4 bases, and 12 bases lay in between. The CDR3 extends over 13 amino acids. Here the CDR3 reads CASQRLGNQPQHF. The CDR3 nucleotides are TGTGCCAGCCAGCGTCTAGGAAATCAGCCCCAGCATTTT.

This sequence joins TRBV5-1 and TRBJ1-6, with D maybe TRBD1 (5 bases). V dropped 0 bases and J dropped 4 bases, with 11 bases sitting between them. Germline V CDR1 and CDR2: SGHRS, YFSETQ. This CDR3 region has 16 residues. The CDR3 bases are TGCGCCAGCAGCTTGGTGGGGGATCTATATAATTCACCCCTCCACTTT. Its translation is CASSLVGDLYNSPLHF.

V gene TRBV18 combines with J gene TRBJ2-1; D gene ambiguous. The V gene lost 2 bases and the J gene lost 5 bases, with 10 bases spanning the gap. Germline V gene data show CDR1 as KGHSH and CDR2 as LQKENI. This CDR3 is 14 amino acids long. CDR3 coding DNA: TGTGCCAGCTCACCATCGGCAGGCAACAATGAGCAGTTCTTC. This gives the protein CASSPSAGNNEQFF.

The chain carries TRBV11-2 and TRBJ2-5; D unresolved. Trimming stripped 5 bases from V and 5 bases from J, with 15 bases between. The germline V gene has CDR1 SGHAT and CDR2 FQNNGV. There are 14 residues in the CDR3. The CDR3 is CASSPGIGMETQYF. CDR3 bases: TGTGCCAGCAGCCCCGGAATTGGGATGGAGACCCAGTACTTC.

CDR3 coding DNA: TGTGCCAGCTCAGCCACTAGCGGCCCGCCCTACAATGAGCAGTTCTTC. The encoded protein is CASSATSGPPYNEQFF. The rearrangement joins TRBV18 to TRBJ2-1; the match to TRBD2 covers 8 bases. This CDR3 comprises 16 residues. V shed 5 bases, J shed 2 bases, and the junction held 8 bases outside the gene matches. Per the germline V gene, CDR1 is KGHSH and CDR2 is LQKENI. The whole variable domain, remainder taken from reference TRBV18 and TRBJ2-1, is NAGVMQNPRHLVRRRGQEARLRCSPMKGHSHVYWYRQLPEEGLKFMVYLQKENIIDESGMPKERFSAEFPKEGPSILRIQQVVRGDSAAYFCASSATSGPPYNEQFFGPGTRLTVL.

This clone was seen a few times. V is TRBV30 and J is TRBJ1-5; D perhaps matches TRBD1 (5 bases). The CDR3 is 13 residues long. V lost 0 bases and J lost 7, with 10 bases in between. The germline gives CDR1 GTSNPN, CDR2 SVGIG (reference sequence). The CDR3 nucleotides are TGTGCCTGGAGTGTACTGGGGGTACAGCCCCAGCATTTT. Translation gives CAWSVLGVQPQHF.

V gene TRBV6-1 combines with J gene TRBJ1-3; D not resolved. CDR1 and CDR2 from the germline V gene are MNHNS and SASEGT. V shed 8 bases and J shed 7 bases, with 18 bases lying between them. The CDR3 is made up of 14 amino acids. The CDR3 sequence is CASRGSAYRNTIYF. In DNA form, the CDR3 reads TGTGCCAGCCGCGGGTCGGCATATCGGAACACCATATATTTT.

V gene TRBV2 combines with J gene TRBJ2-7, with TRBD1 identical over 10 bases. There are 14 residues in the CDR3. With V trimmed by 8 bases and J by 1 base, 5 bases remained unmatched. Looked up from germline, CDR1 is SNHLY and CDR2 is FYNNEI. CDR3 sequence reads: CASLTGQGSYEQYF. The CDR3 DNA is TGTGCCAGCTTAACGGGACAGGGGTCCTACGAGCAGTACTTC.

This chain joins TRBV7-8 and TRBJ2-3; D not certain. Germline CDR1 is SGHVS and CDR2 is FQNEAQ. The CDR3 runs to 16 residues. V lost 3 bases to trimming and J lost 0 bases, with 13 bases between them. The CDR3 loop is CASSFRIPESTDTQYF. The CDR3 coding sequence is TGTGCCAGCAGCTTCCGCATCCCGGAGAGCACAGATACGCAGTATTTT.

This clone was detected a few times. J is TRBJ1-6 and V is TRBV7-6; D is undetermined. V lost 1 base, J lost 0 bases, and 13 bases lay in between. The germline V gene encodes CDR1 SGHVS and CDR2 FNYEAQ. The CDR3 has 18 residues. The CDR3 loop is CASSLESPGSSYNSPLHF. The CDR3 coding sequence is TGTGCCAGCAGCTTAGAGAGTCCCGGCAGCTCCTATAATTCACCCCTCCACTTT.

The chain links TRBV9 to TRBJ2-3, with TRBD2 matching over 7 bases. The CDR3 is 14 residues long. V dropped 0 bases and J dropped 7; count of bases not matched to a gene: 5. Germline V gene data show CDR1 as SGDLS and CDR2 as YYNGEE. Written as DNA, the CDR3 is TGTGCCAGCAGCGTAGGGCGACTAGCAAATACGCAGTATTTT. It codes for CASSVGRLANTQYF.